Shown below are 21 T cell receptor beta chains from a single sample sequenced in a study of blood T cell repertoires in COVID-19. Repertoires were generated with immunoSEQ multiplex PCR, while TCRdb's copy carries only in-frame clones and drops some. This table holds 70,000 to 85,000 clones, around four fifths found once. Sample: peripheral blood. The source of these receptors is a man at least 80 years old with active or convalescent COVID-19.

The gene calls are TRBV5-1 and TRBJ2-3; 12 bases fit TRBD2. V was clipped by 4 bases and J by 5 bases; unmatched bases: 8. Germline-derived CDR1 and CDR2 are SGHRS and YFSETQ. This CDR3 comprises 16 residues. The CDR3 spells CASSLRLAGEVDTQYF. CDR3 coding DNA: TGCGCCAGCAGCCTTCGACTAGCGGGAGAGGTAGATACGCAGTATTTT.

The chain is built from TRBV19 and TRBJ2-1; D might be TRBD1 (6 bases). With 2 bases removed from V and 5 bases from J, the gap between germline ends came to 7 bases. The CDR3 covers 13 residues. Germline V gene lookup returns CDR1 LNHDA and CDR2 SQIVND (reference sequence). The CDR3 DNA follows: TGTGCCAGTAGTATAAGGGACAACAATGAGCAGTTCTTC. Encoded protein: CASSIRDNNEQFF.

This sequence joins TRBV7-8 and TRBJ2-4; no clear D gene. Per germline, CDR1 SGHVS and CDR2 FQNEAQ. This CDR3 comprises 18 residues. Trimming took 2 bases from V and 3 from J, leaving 20 bases between them. CDR3 in DNA: TGTGCCAGCAGCTTACGTTTTCCTGACTCGGCAATCAAAAACATTCAGTACTTC. Translated: CASSLRFPDSAIKNIQYF.

This chain uses TRBV7-6 with TRBJ1-4; 7 nucleotides match TRBD1. V was clipped by 1 base and J by 7 bases; unmatched bases: 6. This CDR3 contains 15 residues. Germline assignment: CDR1 SGHVS and CDR2 FNYEAQ. CDR3: CASSLGTGVIEKLFF. The CDR3 DNA reads TGTGCCAGCAGCTTAGGAACAGGGGTTATTGAAAAACTGTTTTTT.

This clone occurred a few times. This sequence joins TRBV6-2 or TRBV6-3 and TRBJ1-2; possible D gene TRBD1, 5 bases. The V end lost 5 bases, the J end lost 2 bases, and 9 bases lay between the germline ends. In germline, CDR1 is MNHEY, CDR2 SVGEGT. CDR3 length: 13 residues. In DNA form, the CDR3 reads TGTGCCAGCAGTCCAGGGTCCAACTATGGCTACACCTTC. It encodes CASSPGSNYGYTF.

The chain carries TRBV11-2 and TRBJ1-5; D gene unclear. The ends were cut back, 5 bases at V and 4 bases at J, with 6 bases in the middle. The germline V gene has CDR1 SGHAT and CDR2 FQNNGV. This CDR3 is 12 amino acids long. Here the CDR3 reads CASSVRNQPQHF. The CDR3 DNA is TGTGCCAGCAGCGTTCGGAATCAGCCCCAGCATTTT.

The gene calls are TRBV14 and TRBJ2-1; 7 bases are shared with TRBD2. The trim removed 1 base at V and 6 bases at J, leaving 6 bases unmatched. This CDR3 contains 15 residues. The germline gives CDR1 SGHDN, CDR2 FVKESK. CDR3 sequence reads: CASSQAWTRGNEQFF. CDR3 sequence (DNA): TGTGCCAGCAGCCAAGCCTGGACTAGAGGCAATGAGCAGTTCTTC. Drawing the rest from reference TRBV14 and TRBJ2-1, the complete variable domain is EAGVTQFPSHSVIEKGQTVTLRCDPISGHDNLYWYRRVMGKEIKFLLHFVKESKQDESGMPNNRFLAERTGGTYSTLKVQPAELEDSGVYFCASSQAWTRGNEQFFGPGTRLTVL.

J is TRBJ1-5 and V is TRBV12-3 or TRBV12-4, with D unclear. V dropped 1 base and J dropped 4 bases, with 5 bases sitting between them. The CDR3 has 13 amino acids. The CDR3, as DNA: TGTGCCAGCAGTTTAGGCAGAAATCAGCCCCAGCATTTT. Its translation is CASSLGRNQPQHF.

This rearrangement joins TRBV7-2 to TRBJ2-2; 9 bases agree with TRBD1. V was clipped by 3 bases and J by 5 bases; unmatched bases: 10. The CDR3 sequence is 17 residues long. Germline V lookup: CDR1 SGHTA, CDR2 FQGNSA. Here the CDR3 DNA reads TGTGCCAGCAGCTTCGCGTCTGGGACAGGGAAGACCGGGGAGCTGTTTTTT. As protein: CASSFASGTGKTGELFF.

This sequence joins TRBV6-5 and TRBJ1-2; 8 bases line up with TRBD1. Germline V gene sequence: CDR1 MNHEY, CDR2 SVGAGI. Unmatched junction bases numbered 7, after V lost 6 bases and J lost 4 bases. The CDR3 has 14 residues. This CDR3 reads CASRNPRGPYGYTF. The DNA for the CDR3 is TGTGCCAGCAGAAACCCCAGGGGGCCCTATGGCTACACCTTC.

The gene calls are TRBV19 and TRBJ1-5; 8 bases map to TRBD1. CDR1 is LNHDA and CDR2 is SQIVND in the germline V gene (reference sequence). V lost 7 bases and J lost 4; bases outside the gene matches: 9. The CDR3 has 15 residues. CDR3 in amino acids: CASTAGRGRNQPQHF. As DNA, the CDR3 is TGTGCCAGTACGGCAGGCAGGGGGCGAAATCAGCCCCAGCATTTT.

The chain uses TRBV4-3 and TRBJ2-4; 7 bases match TRBD2. Trimming took 1 base from V and 5 from J; bases not matched to a gene: 8. Germline lookup yields CDR1 LGHNA and CDR2 YSLEER. The CDR3 has 16 residues. For the CDR3, the DNA is TGCGCCAGCAGCCAAGGCCCGAGCCGGGGGGAAAACATTCAGTACTTC. This sequence encodes CASSQGPSRGENIQYF.

This chain joins TRBV19 and TRBJ2-6; possible D gene TRBD1, 6 bases. The CDR3 has 16 amino acids. Germline V gene lookup returns CDR1 LNHDA and CDR2 SQIVND (reference sequence). The V end lost 2 bases, the J end lost 4 bases, and 12 bases lay between the germline ends. This CDR3 reads CASSIIRDTGANVLTF. In DNA form, the CDR3 reads TGTGCCAGTAGTATAATCCGGGACACCGGGGCCAACGTCCTGACTTTC.

Here the CDR3 DNA reads TGTGCCAGCAGCGTAACCCCGGGGCAGGGGGCGGACAATGAGCAGTTCTTC. Translation gives CASSVTPGQGADNEQFF. The chain combines TRBV9 with TRBJ2-1; TRBD1 matches at 8 bases. CDR3 length: 17 residues. The germline CDR1 and CDR2 sequences are SGDLS and YYNGEE. V lost 1 base and J lost 5; bases outside the gene matches: 11.

For this clone: In the same sample, other DNA sequences code for this CDR3. The chain recombines TRBV2 with TRBJ1-2; D is undetermined. The CDR3 has 13 amino acids. CDR1 is SNHLY and CDR2 is FYNNEI in the germline V gene. The V and J ends lost 4 bases and 3 bases respectively, with 9 bases between them. The CDR3 loop is CASSVVGDYGYTF. For the CDR3, the DNA is TGTGCCAGCAGTGTAGTGGGCGACTATGGCTACACCTTC.

This sequence joins TRBV6-2 or TRBV6-3 and TRBJ2-1; 7 nucleotides line up with TRBD2. Germline CDR1 MNHEY, CDR2 SVGEGT. The length of the CDR3 is 14 residues. After removal of 2 bases from V and 4 bases from J, the junction contained 2 bases not matched to a gene. CDR3 in amino acids: CASSYGTTYNEQFF. DNA for the CDR3: TGTGCCAGCAGTTACGGGACTACTTACAATGAGCAGTTCTTC.

CDR3 loop: CSASNRDRSYEQYF. The CDR3, as DNA: TGCAGTGCTAGTAACAGGGATCGATCCTACGAGCAGTACTTC. The chain has TRBV20-1 and TRBJ2-7; a weak D match, TRBD1 (6 bases). V lost 3 bases, J lost 1 base, and 13 bases lay in between. CDR1 and CDR2 (germline): DFQATT, SNEGSKA (reference sequence). The length of the CDR3 is 14 residues.

This chain uses TRBV5-1 with TRBJ1-2, with D hard to call. Germline V lookup: CDR1 SGHRS, CDR2 YFSETQ. The CDR3 runs to 14 residues. V was clipped by 0 bases and J by 4 bases, with 10 bases between them. The CDR3 loop reads CASSLVEGGYGYTF. The CDR3 coding sequence is TGCGCCAGCAGCTTGGTCGAGGGTGGCTATGGCTACACCTTC. Full variable domain (remainder filled in from reference TRBV5-1 and TRBJ1-2): KAGVTQTPRYLIKTRGQQVTLSCSPISGHRSVSWYQQTPGQGLQFLFEYFSETQRNKGNFPGRFSGRQFSNSRSEMNVSTLELGDSALYLCASSLVEGGYGYTFGSGTRLTVV.

This clone has more than one count but fewer than ten. V gene TRBV4-1 combines with J gene TRBJ1-3; D is unresolved. V was trimmed by 1 base and J by 2 bases, leaving 9 bases between them. CDR1 MGHRA and CDR2 YSYEKL come from the germline V gene. There are 15 residues in the CDR3. The CDR3 is CASSQGAVPGNTIYF. DNA for the CDR3: TGCGCCAGCAGCCAAGGGGCCGTACCTGGAAACACCATATATTTT.

Regarding this clone: In the same sample, other DNA sequences code for this CDR3. The gene calls are TRBV2 and TRBJ1-2; perhaps TRBD1 as D (5 bases). CDR1 and CDR2 (germline): SNHLY, FYNNEI. The CDR3 has 13 residues. Trimming took 4 bases from V and 3 from J, leaving 9 bases between them. CDR3 sequence: CASSVVGDYGYTF. The CDR3 coding sequence is TGTGCCAGCAGTGTTGTAGGGGACTATGGCTACACCTTC. The full variable domain, rest sourced from reference TRBV2 and TRBJ1-2, is EPEVTQTPSHQVTQMGQEVILRCVPISNHLYFYWYRQILGQKVEFLVSFYNNEISEKSEIFDDQFSVERPDGSNFTLKIRSTKLEDSAMYFCASSVVGDYGYTFGSGTRLTVV.

This rearrangement joins TRBV18 to TRBJ2-4; 10 nucleotides align to TRBD1. This CDR3 contains 18 residues. Germline CDR1 reads KGHSH; CDR2 reads LQKENI. V lost 0 bases, J lost 0 bases, and 5 bases stayed unmatched. In DNA, the CDR3 is TGTGCCAGCTCACCACCGGTTGGACAGGGGGTAGCCAAAAACATTCAGTACTTC. As protein: CASSPPVGQGVAKNIQYF. Full variable domain (missing parts from reference TRBV18 and TRBJ2-4): NAGVMQNPRHLVRRRGQEARLRCSPMKGHSHVYWYRQLPEEGLKFMVYLQKENIIDESGMPKERFSAEFPKEGPSILRIQQVVRGDSAAYFCASSPPVGQGVAKNIQYFGAGTRLSVL.